This T cell receptor (beta chain) was obtained from a study of post-analysis software for immune sequencing data. Study details: Clinical courses comprised relapsing-remitting, secondary progressive and progressive-relapsing multiple sclerosis.

This clonotype was observed once. Its cognate antigen is unknown. Incorporated into the TCR beta cDNA libraries were unique molecular identifiers, which served to reduce PCR and sequencing biases. Around 500,000 cDNA molecules came from 1 to 10 million T cells. TCRdb processed the PCR reads anew with MiXCR; each CDR3 protein has one entry. The profile shows 600,000 to 700,000 distinct CDR3 sequences, 55% to 70% of them singletons. This CDR3 is built from 13 residues. V shed 2 bases, J shed 6 bases, and the junction held 4 bases outside the gene matches. Germline V CDR1 and CDR2: SEHNR, FQNEAQ (reference sequence). Findings of the study overall: By F measure, strong co-clustering occurred among samples prepared in the same batch. Comparison of patients with controls showed 4 to 6 TRBV segments more frequent in patients, TRBV5-6, TRBV5-1 and TRBV20-1 among them. Compared with controls, patients showed significantly lower normalized Chao1 diversity.

The rearrangement joins TRBV7-9 to TRBJ2-7; TRBD1 aligns across 7 bases. Sequenced: blood. This clonotype was sampled from a girl aged 2-15 years with multiple sclerosis. The DNA of the CDR3 is TGTGCCAGCAGCTTAATTGGGGACAGCGAGCAGTACTTC. The encoded protein is CASSLIGDSEQYF.